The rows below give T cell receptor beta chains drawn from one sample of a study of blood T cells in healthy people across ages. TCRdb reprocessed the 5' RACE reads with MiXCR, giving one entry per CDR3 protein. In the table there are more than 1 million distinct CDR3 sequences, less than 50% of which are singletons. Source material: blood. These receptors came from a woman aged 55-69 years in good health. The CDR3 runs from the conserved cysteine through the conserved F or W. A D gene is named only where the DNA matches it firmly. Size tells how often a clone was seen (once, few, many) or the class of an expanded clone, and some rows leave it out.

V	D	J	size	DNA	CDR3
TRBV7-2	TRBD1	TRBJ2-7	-	TGTGCCAGCAGCTTGGGGACAGGGAGTTTCGAGCAGTACTTC	CASSLGTGSFEQYF
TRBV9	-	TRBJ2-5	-	TGTGCCAGCAGCGTCTGGACCGGACAAGAGACCCAGTACTTC	CASSVWTGQETQYF
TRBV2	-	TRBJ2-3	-	TGTGCCAGCAGTGATATGATCGGAGTGAGCACAGATACGCAGTATTTT	CASSDMIGVSTDTQYF
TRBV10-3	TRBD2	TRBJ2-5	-	TGTGCCATCAACTCTCTAGCGGACAATGAGCAGTACTTC	CAINSLADNEQYF
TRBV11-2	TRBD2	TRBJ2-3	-	TGTGCCAGCAGCCGGATCGGGGGGGCTAGCACAGATACGCAGTATTTT	CASSRIGGASTDTQYF
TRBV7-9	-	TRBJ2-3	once	TGTGCCAGCAGCTTAGTAACCAGGGCGCGAGGGGGGCAGTATTTT	CASSLVTRARGGQYF
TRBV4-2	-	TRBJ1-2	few	TGTGCCAGCAGCCAAGATCGCGGGGCGGGGCAGGGTGGATCGAGAGGCTACACCTTC	CASSQDRGAGQGGSRGYTF
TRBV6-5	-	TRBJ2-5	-	TGTGCCAGCAAAGGGAGACCTCAAGAGACCCAGTACTTC	CASKGRPQETQYF
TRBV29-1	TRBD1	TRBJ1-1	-	TGCAGCGTTGCGGGACAGGGTTCGCTGGCTGAGGCTTTCTTT	CSVAGQGSLAEAFF
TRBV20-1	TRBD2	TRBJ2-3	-	TGCAGTGCTAGAGATTGGCGGGAGGGCCTGACAGATACGCAGTATTTT	CSARDWREGLTDTQYF
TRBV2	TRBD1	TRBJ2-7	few	TGTGCCAGTGGGACAGGGTCCTCCTACGAGCAGTACTTC	CASGTGSSYEQYF
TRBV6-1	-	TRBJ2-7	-	TGTGCCAGCAGTGATTCGCGGGGCCGGCTTTTTATCTCCTACGAGCAGTACTTC	CASSDSRGRLFISYEQYF
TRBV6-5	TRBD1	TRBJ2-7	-	TGTGCCAGCAGCCGAAGTTGGGGACAGGGCCCCTACGAGCAGTACTTC	CASSRSWGQGPYEQYF
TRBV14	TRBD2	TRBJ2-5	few	TGTGCCAGCAGCCATACTCCTAGCGGGATGGATGAGCAGTACTTC	CASSHTPSGMDEQYF
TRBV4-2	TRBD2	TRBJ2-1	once	TGTGTCAGCAGCCAAGATATTAGCGGGGGATACAATGAGCAGTTCTTC	CVSSQDISGGYNEQFF
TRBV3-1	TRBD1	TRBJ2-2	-	TGTGCCAGCAGCCAAGACTTTAGGACAGGGGGGCGAACCGGGGAGCTGTTTTTT	CASSQDFRTGGRTGELFF
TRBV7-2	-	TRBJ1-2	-	TGTGCCAGCAGCCAACCGGTTAACTATGGCTGCACCTTC	CASSQPVNYGCTF
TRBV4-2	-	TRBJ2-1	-	TGTGCCAGCAGCCAGCAGGGTGAAACCTACAATGAGCAGTTCTTC	CASSQQGETYNEQFF
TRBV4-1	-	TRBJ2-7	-	TGCGCCAGCAGCCAAGCAGGGGTCGGCGAGCAGTACTTC	CASSQAGVGEQYF
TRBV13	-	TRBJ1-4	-	TGTGCCAGCAGCTCCTCCGGATTCCACGAAAAACTGTTTTTT	CASSSSGFHEKLFF
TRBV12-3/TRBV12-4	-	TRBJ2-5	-	TGTGCCAGCCGTGGAACGGGGGAACGGTACTTC	CASRGTGERYF
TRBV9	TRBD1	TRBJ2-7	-	TGTGCCAGCAGCATCTCCGGGACAGTCTCCTACGAGCAGTACTTC	CASSISGTVSYEQYF
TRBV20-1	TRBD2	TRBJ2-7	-	TGCAGTGCTCGAGTGGGATTTTCCGGGACTAGCGGGAGCCCCTACAATGAGCAGTACTTC	CSARVGFSGTSGSPYNEQYF
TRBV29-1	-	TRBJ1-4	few	TGCAGCGTTCTGGGGGTTAATGGGGGCATTGAAAAACTGTTTTTT	CSVLGVNGGIEKLFF
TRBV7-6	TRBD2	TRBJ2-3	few	TGTGCCAGCAGCCTAGTAGCGGGAGTGAGTACAGATACGCAGTATTTT	CASSLVAGVSTDTQYF
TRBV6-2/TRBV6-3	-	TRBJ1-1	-	TGTGCCAGCACCGACATCGACACTGAAGCTTTCTTT	CASTDIDTEAFF
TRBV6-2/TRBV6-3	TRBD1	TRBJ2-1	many	TGTGCCAGCAGCCGGGACAGGGTAGTCGATGAGCAGTTCTTC	CASSRDRVVDEQFF
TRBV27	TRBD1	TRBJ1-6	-	TGTGCCAGCAGTGGACAGGGGTGGAATTCACCCCTCCACTTT	CASSGQGWNSPLHF
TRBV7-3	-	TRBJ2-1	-	TGTGTCAGCAGCTCTGGACTTGGATCCTACAATGAGCAGTTCTTC	CVSSSGLGSYNEQFF
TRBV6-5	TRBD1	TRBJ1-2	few	TGTGCCAGCAGTAGCAGGGGGCGCTGGGATGGCTACACCTTC	CASSSRGRWDGYTF
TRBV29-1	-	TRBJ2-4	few	TGCAGCACCTATGGGACAGCCAAAAACATTCAGTACTTC	CSTYGTAKNIQYF